The text below deals with one TCR beta chain. Its specificity is not known. The data originate from a study of molecular identifiers for immune sequencing clone quantification. Study at large: Replicate RNA from approximately 20,000 or 100,000 naive CD8 T cells formed five aliquots; four were sequenced. General study results and limits: Under 1% of molecules in naive cells, but over 99% of effector molecules, belonged to clones above 20 RNA copies.

TCRdb re-called the PCR reads with MiXCR, one entry per CDR3 protein. The sample consists of 80,000 to 130,000 distinct CDR3 sequences, around 33% of them appearing once. The V end was cut by 6 bases, the J end by 3 bases, with 6 bases between. CDR3 length equals 11 residues. CDR1 is DFQATT and CDR2 is SNEGSKA in the germline V gene (reference sequence). The chain links TRBV20-1 to TRBJ2-1, with D unresolved. The source material was naive CD8+ T cells from blood, with Jurkat cell RNA spiked in. The subset: FACS-sorted CD8+CD4-CCR7+CD45RA+ naive T cells. The sequence came from a human donor in good health. Some libraries in this study had Jurkat cell RNA spiked in. This chain's CDR3 is CSADNYNEQFF. The CDR3 DNA sequence: TGCAGTGCCGACAACTACAATGAGCAGTTCTTC.